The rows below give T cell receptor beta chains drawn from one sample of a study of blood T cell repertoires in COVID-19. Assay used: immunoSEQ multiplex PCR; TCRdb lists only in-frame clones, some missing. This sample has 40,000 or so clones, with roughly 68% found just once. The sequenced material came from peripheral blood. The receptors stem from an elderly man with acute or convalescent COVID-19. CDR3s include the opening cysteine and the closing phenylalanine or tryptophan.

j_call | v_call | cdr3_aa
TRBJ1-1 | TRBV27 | CASSPAGGAGTEAFF
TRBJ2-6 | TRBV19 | CASNVRQGTGANVLTF
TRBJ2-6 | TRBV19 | CASSRGGSGANVLTF
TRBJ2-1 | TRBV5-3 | CARSFGASGHNEQFF
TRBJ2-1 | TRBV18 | CASSRQGARTSGRMNEQFF
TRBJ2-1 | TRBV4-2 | CASSQDGARPIYNEQFF
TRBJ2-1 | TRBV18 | CASSPGHYNEQFF
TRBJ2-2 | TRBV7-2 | CASSLEQGYTGELFF
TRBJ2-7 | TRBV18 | CASSQIGRDRGEQYF
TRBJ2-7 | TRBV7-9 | CASSLTTGAGEQYF
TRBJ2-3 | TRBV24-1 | CATSDARGADTQYF
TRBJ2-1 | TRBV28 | CASSLSAGGREQFF
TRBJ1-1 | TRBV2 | CASFTVNTEAFF
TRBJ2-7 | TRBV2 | CASSELAVNSYEQYF
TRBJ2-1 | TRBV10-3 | CAISSPTSGLYNEQFF
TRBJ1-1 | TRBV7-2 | CASSLFGHPGEAFF
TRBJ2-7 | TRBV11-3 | CASSQNTYEQYF
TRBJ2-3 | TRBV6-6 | CASSLDRSTDTQYF
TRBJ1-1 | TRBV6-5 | CASRGQGGNTEAFF
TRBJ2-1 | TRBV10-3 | CAIRGAVNEQFF
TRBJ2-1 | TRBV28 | CASSFSVYEQFF
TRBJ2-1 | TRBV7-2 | CASSLDPTSGFYNEQFF